Here is one T cell receptor (beta chain) with its context. The V and J ends lost 3 bases and 0 bases respectively, with 12 bases between them. Germline CDR1 and CDR2: SGHRS and YFSETQ. This CDR3 region has 15 residues. A second about 7 to 12 cycle PCR used barcoded and J-beta primers. TCRdb processed the 5' RACE reads anew with MiXCR; each CDR3 protein has one entry. The sample includes more than 650,000 distinct CDR3 sequences, around 24% of them seen just once. This sample stems from a study of blood T cells in healthy people across ages. These data were likewise used in another study, on T cells of mothers and their children. As that study records: With the M1S primer of the second PCR, sample barcodes and 2-4 random nucleotides were added. Over 8 million reads per mother and about 3 million per child were obtained. Relative to unrelated pairs, biologically related mother-child dyads exhibited marginally greater, non-significant overlap.

The chain uses TRBV5-1 and TRBJ1-1; no definite D call. This sequence was found in a boy aged 5-17 years in good health. The sequencing input was blood. The CDR3 DNA reads as TGCGCCAGCAGCTCCGCCCCCCGGGTGAACACTGAAGCTTTCTTT. It specifies CASSSAPRVNTEAFF.